The T cell receptor beta chain under discussion was sequenced for a study of response to subunit inactivated influenza vaccine. This clonotype showed up just a few times. Antigen unknown. Study-wide findings and caveats: Authors suggested few new T cells are recruited by each seasonal influenza vaccination.

The CDR3 totals 14 residues. V gave up 8 bases and J gave up 4 bases; unmatched junction bases: 5. Germline V lookup: CDR1 SGHTA, CDR2 FQGNSA. Each CDR3 protein gets one entry after TCRdb re-called the RT-PCR reads with MiXCR. Altogether about 780,000 distinct CDR3 sequences are present, about 18% being singletons, with the ten largest covering 11%. The sample was PBMCs from blood, taken approximately 5 days after vaccination. This chain connects TRBV7-2 to TRBJ2-2; 9 bases are shared with TRBD1. The TCR sequence derives from a man aged 45-60 years who received an inactivated influenza vaccine. The CDR3 nucleotides read TGTGCCAGCGTACAGGGGGCGGGCACCGGGGAGCTGTTTTTT. Encoded protein: CASVQGAGTGELFF. The variable domain in full, completed from reference TRBV7-2 and TRBJ2-2, reads GAGVSQSPSNKVTEKGKDVELRCDPISGHTALYWYRQSLGQGLEFLIYFQGNSAPDKSGLPSDRFSAERTGGSVSTLTIQRTQQEDSAVYLCASVQGAGTGELFFGEGSRLTVL.